Listed here are 11 T cell receptor beta chains from one sample, sequenced in a study of CD8 T cells in Susac syndrome. RNA totalling roughly 0.5 to 1 ug underwent reverse transcription with random hexamers. TCRdb used MiXCR to reprocess the immunoSEQ multiplex PCR reads, holding one entry per CDR3 protein. The data contain 200,000 or so distinct CDR3 sequences, approximately 96% of them seen just once; the ten biggest clones take up approximately 0.1%. The specimen sequenced was CD4+ T cells from PBMCs. The source of these receptors is a human donor with Susac syndrome.

The gene calls are TRBV12-3 or TRBV12-4 and TRBJ1-6, with a tentative D call TRBD1 (5 bases). Trimming left V 4 bases short and J 8 bases short, with 12 bases between. The CDR3 length is 14 residues. The DNA for the CDR3 is TGTGCCAGCAGTTCCCGACAGCGGGATTCACCCCTCCACTTT. It yields the protein CASSSRQRDSPLHF.

CDR3 DNA sequence: TGTGCCAGCAGCCAAGATCGGACAGGGCAAGAGACCCAGTACTTC. Translation: CASSQDRTGQETQYF. V usage is TRBV3-1 and J usage is TRBJ2-5; 8 bases match TRBD1. Germline V gene data show CDR1 as LGHDT and CDR2 as YNNKEL (reference sequence). This CDR3 contains 15 residues. Trimming cost V 0 bases and J 2 bases; bases outside gene matches: 2.

V and J are TRBV5-1 and TRBJ1-4; 8 bases are a match to TRBD1. CDR1 SGHRS and CDR2 YFSETQ come from the germline V gene. The CDR3 sequence is 15 residues long. J was trimmed by 8 bases and V by 2 bases; bases with no gene match: 8. The CDR3 DNA follows: TGCGCCAGCAGCTTTAGGACAGGGACTGACGAAAAACTGTTTTTT. Translation gives CASSFRTGTDEKLFF. The full variable domain, with the rest looked up from reference TRBV5-1 and TRBJ1-4, is KAGVTQTPRYLIKTRGQQVTLSCSPISGHRSVSWYQQTPGQGLQFLFEYFSETQRNKGNFPGRFSGRQFSNSRSEMNVSTLELGDSALYLCASSFRTGTDEKLFFGSGTQLSVL.

This clonotype was counted a single time. The V gene is TRBV11-2, the J gene TRBJ1-1; weak D call: TRBD1 (6 bases). V dropped 4 bases and J dropped 3 bases, with 12 bases sitting between them. Germline V gene data show CDR1 as SGHAT and CDR2 as FQNNGV. The length of the CDR3 is 14 residues. In nucleotides, the CDR3 is TGTGCCAGCAGCTCCCGGACAGAGGACACTGAAGCTTTCTTT. It codes for CASSSRTEDTEAFF.

The gene calls are TRBV30 and TRBJ1-5; a weak D match, TRBD1 (5 bases). CDR1 and CDR2 (germline): GTSNPN, SVGIG (reference sequence). Trimming stripped 5 bases from V and 8 bases from J, with 13 bases between. CDR3 length: 12 residues. The CDR3 loop is CAWGRRGEPQHF. CDR3 bases: TGTGCCTGGGGGCGTCGGGGGGAGCCCCAGCATTTT.

This clonotype has only one observation. This rearrangement joins TRBV12-3 or TRBV12-4 to TRBJ2-1; the D gene is possibly TRBD2 (5 bases). The CDR3 totals 17 residues. Trimming removed 8 bases at V and 5 bases at J, with 25 bases between. CDR3 protein: CASVGARRPGYHNEQFF. The CDR3 DNA sequence: TGTGCCAGCGTGGGAGCGCGGCGACCGGGGTACCACAATGAGCAGTTCTTC.

The CDR3 protein is CASRRGGTGGLANEKLFF. The CDR3 region has the DNA TGTGCCAGCAGACGTGGGGGGACAGGGGGGCTTGCTAATGAAAAACTGTTTTTT. The chain joins TRBV5-7 to TRBJ1-4; 11 bases align to TRBD1. TRBV5-7 is noted as an ORF with a role that remains uncertain. The CDR3 has 18 amino acids. V was pared by 5 bases and J by 3 bases, with 12 bases of the junction left unmatched.

The rearrangement joins TRBV29-1 to TRBJ1-6; D unresolved. In germline, CDR1 is SQVTM, CDR2 ANQGSEA. This CDR3 has 12 amino acids. Trimming removed 7 bases at V and 7 bases at J, with 11 bases between. This chain's CDR3 is CSASDGNSPLHF. In DNA form, the CDR3 reads TGCAGCGCTTCTGACGGGAATTCACCCCTCCACTTT.

This clonotype showed up just once. V gene TRBV12-3 or TRBV12-4 combines with J gene TRBJ1-2; TRBD1 might be the D (6 bases). The CDR3 is 13 amino acids. V lost 5 bases and J 8 bases, leaving 15 bases between the germline ends. The CDR3 DNA is TGTGCCAGCAGTATAGGACAGCGCCAAGGCTACACCTTC. Residues: CASSIGQRQGYTF.

This sequence joins TRBV30 and TRBJ2-2; D not resolved. Trimming removed 1 base at V and 4 bases at J, with 13 bases between. This CDR3 spans 15 amino acids. Germline lookup yields CDR1 GTSNPN and CDR2 SVGIG (reference sequence). The CDR3 sequence: CAWSEWQASTGELFF. CDR3 nucleotides: TGTGCCTGGAGTGAGTGGCAGGCATCCACCGGGGAGCTGTTTTTT.

The chain uses TRBV5-6 and TRBJ2-6; D unclear. CDR1 SGHDT and CDR2 YYEEEE come from the germline V gene. The CDR3 extends over 18 amino acids. The V end was cut by 3 bases, the J end by 0 bases, with 16 bases between. Written as DNA, the CDR3 is TGTGCCAGCAGCTCCCTCGATGTTTTACTCTCTGGGGCCAACGTCCTGACTTTC. This gives the protein CASSSLDVLLSGANVLTF.